This T cell receptor (beta chain) derives from a study of control samples from healthy donors and cancer patients. Using immunoSEQ multiplex PCR, the repertoire was profiled, and TCRdb retains in-frame clones only, with some absent. Altogether 150,000 to 200,000 clones are present, 90% to 95% being singletons, with the ten largest covering about 1.4%. This clone was picked up one time. The TCR was taken from a man aged 25-45 years in good health. Source material: blood.

The CDR3 loop reads CASSLLPGGPNTGELFF. The CDR3, as DNA: TGTGCCAGCAGTTTACTCCCGGGGGGGCCGAACACCGGGGAGCTGTTTTTT. The chain combines TRBV6-2 or TRBV6-3 with TRBJ2-2; TRBD2 agrees at 8 bases. Germline-derived CDR1 and CDR2 are MNHEY and SVGEGT. J gave up 0 bases and V 4 bases, and 7 bases lay outside the gene matches. There are 17 residues in the CDR3.